This section outlines one TCR beta chain sequence together with its context. As yet, its antigen is unknown. The data were taken from a study of PD-1 blockade in classical Hodgkin lymphoma. This CDR3 is built from 16 residues. V lost 1 base to trimming and J lost 8 bases; unmatched junction nucleotides: 11. CDR1 and CDR2 (germline): LGHNA, YSLEER. Brentuximab vedotin exposure varied among the patients, all of whom had relapsed after autologous stem cell transplantation. It was by magnetic negative selection that CD4+ T cells were purified from thawed PBMCs. The study's findings and limits: At C4D1, TCR diversity had climbed significantly for CD4+ cells, though not for CD8+ cells. Whoever responded completely had baseline diversity much like that seen in newly diagnosed patients. Relative to healthy donors, newly diagnosed patients reportedly had lower baseline TCR diversity, which was reported as lower still in relapsed/refractory patients.

TCRdb keeps only in-frame clones here, not all; method: immunoSEQ multiplex PCR. In the table there are tens of thousands of clones, 84% of which are singletons. The gene calls are TRBV4-3 and TRBJ2-1, with 7 bases identical to TRBD1. The receptor was derived from a human donor with classical Hodgkin lymphoma. The sequencing here drew on CD4+ T cells from blood, taken at baseline. The CDR3 is CASSQVLGGGYYEQFF. CDR3 nucleotide sequence: TGCGCCAGCAGCCAAGTTTTAGGGGGCGGGTACTATGAGCAGTTCTTC.